This T cell receptor (beta chain) was observed in a study of blood T cell dynamics during melanoma immunotherapy. Across the whole study: Metastatic melanoma patients received first-line pembrolizumab or nivolumab plus ipilimumab.

General observations from the study: Unlike progressors, later disease-control patients had W3 repertoires gaining clonality or diversity.

The germline gives CDR1 LNHDA, CDR2 SQIVND (reference sequence). V lost 3 bases to trimming and J lost 6 bases, with 6 bases between them. This CDR3 is built from 12 residues. Every bulk PBMC sample received the same 350 ng of DNA. The repertoire was sequenced with immunoSEQ multiplex PCR; TCRdb's copy has only in-frame clones and lacks some. The sample shows under 20,000 clones, about 90% of them seen only once. The time point here: week 3, after first cycle of checkpoint inhibitor. A remark on this clone: The antigen remains unidentified.

This sequence joins TRBV19 and TRBJ2-1; D is unresolved. The sequence derives from a human donor with melanoma. The sequences come from blood, collected from a patient treated with checkpoint blockade. For the CDR3, the DNA is TGTGCCAGTAGTATCGCATTCAATGAGCAGTTCTTC. This translates into CASSIAFNEQFF.